Listed below are T cell receptor beta chains from one sample, sequenced in a study of shared clonotypes between healthy human individuals. Clones were read by immunoSEQ multiplex PCR, and TCRdb kept only the in-frame ones, dropping some. The data show about 1.5 million clones, 95% to 99% seen once. Sequences were obtained from naive CD4+ T cells sorted from blood. All receptors derive from a man between 25 and 39 years old in good health. Each CDR3 is given without its conserved first and last residue.

length,V,CDR3
12,TRBV7-9,ASSPTRDQETQY
15,TRBV5-5,ASSLRTLDRAPYEQY
13,TRBV5-1,ASSWLTGTTDTQY
13,TRBV6-6,ASSYIVGADTEQY
11,TRBV7-9,ASSFARTDTQY
13,TRBV5-4,ASSPRQGGTDTQY
13,TRBV4-2,ASSPSGREYNEQF
13,TRBV10-3,AISEQGAGTDTQY
16,TRBV5-1,ASSIDPRGLAGGNEQY
16,TRBV6-1,ASSEVRLAGGFYYEQY
13,TRBV5-1,ASSPGTGGTYEQY
13,TRBV15,ATSRPQGAIGEQY
15,TRBV10-1,ASSESNPGYRDNTQY
12,TRBV10-3,AIRTHRGGYEQY
9,TRBV19,ASSIATEAF
12,TRBV6-6,ASSLKPLNTEAF
11,TRBV6-1,ASSEGAGVKLF
11,TRBV10-1,ASSGGSSYEQY
12,TRBV11-2,ASSLGSRSYEQY
16,TRBV5-1,ASSPTGGSSLKTYEQY
10,TRBV5-1,ASSPENTEAF
13,TRBV18,ASSPRVLAKNIQY
12,TRBV11-2,ASSLTGTSYEQY
14,TRBV28,ASSLSGQGAYQPQH
12,TRBV18,ASATGGPDQPQH
12,TRBV9,ASSPRPMNTEAF
11,TRBV15,ATSRTMGTEAF
14,TRBV7-6,ASSSGRESNTGELF
11,TRBV5-6,ASSLWRGDTQY
12,TRBV9,ASSPITGPNEQF
9,TRBV20-1,SARSRQEQF
13,TRBV9,ASSVGNGRWNEQF
13,TRBV28,ASRGPGSRTGELF
12,TRBV5-1,ASSLDRGSYEQY
12,TRBV7-9,ASSFRSGSYEQY
10,TRBV5-6,ASSLAVYEQY
12,TRBV28,ASVPSEANYGYT
12,TRBV6-5,ASSYFTGVETQY
12,TRBV4-1,ASSQGEGRTEAF
14,TRBV7-3,ASSWLGPSSYNEQF
13,TRBV6-1,ASSETGTGWDEQF
12,TRBV7-6,ASSALAGVNEQF
16,TRBV5-8,ASSLIGRTDYSNQPQH
11,TRBV19,ATVAGVPNEQF
10,TRBV5-1,ASSLGAGELF
12,TRBV18,ASSLKQGYYGYT
9,TRBV30,AWSAGTRRF
13,TRBV7-9,ASSTGQGAYNEQF
13,TRBV5-1,ASSWGQGHSYEQY
14,TRBV18,ASSPLGEGLQETQY
15,TRBV6-1,ASSGTSGGHGWGEQY
14,TRBV28,ASSPQAGPGYWGYT
13,TRBV7-7,ASSPDGYSSYEQY